The text below deals with one T cell receptor beta chain. Sequencing was performed with immunoSEQ multiplex PCR; in TCRdb, only in-frame clones are kept and a portion is missing. The repertoire holds about 210,000 clones, with around 90% as singletons. The data stem from a study of blood T cell repertoires in COVID-19. Germline CDR1 is LNHDA and CDR2 is SQIVND (reference sequence). The CDR3 totals 15 residues. V shed 1 base and J shed 2 bases, with 11 bases lying between them. The chain uses TRBV19 and TRBJ2-5; TRBD2 is a possible D gene (6 bases). This TCR derives from a man aged 18 to 29 with active or convalescent COVID-19. Sequenced sample: peripheral blood. The CDR3 DNA reads TGTGCCAGTAGTATAGTGGAGGGGAGGCAAGAGACCCAGTACTTC. It translates to CASSIVEGRQETQYF.